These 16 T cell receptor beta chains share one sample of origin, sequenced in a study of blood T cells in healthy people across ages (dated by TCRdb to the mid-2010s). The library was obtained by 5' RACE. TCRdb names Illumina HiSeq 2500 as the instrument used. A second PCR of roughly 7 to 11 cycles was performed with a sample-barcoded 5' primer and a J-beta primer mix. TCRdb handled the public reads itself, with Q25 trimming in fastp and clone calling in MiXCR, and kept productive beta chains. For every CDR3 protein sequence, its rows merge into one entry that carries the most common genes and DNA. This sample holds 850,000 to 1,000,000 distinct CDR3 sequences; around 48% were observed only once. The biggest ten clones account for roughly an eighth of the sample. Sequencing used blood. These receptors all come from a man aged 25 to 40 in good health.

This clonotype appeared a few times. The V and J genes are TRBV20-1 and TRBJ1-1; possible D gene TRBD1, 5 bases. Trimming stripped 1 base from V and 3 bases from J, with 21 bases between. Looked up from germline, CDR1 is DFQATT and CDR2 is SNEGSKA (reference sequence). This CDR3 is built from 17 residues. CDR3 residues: CSARGGVRPQLDTEAFF. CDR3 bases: TGCAGTGCTAGAGGGGGCGTACGACCCCAGCTTGACACTGAAGCTTTCTTT.

CDR3 sequence (DNA): TGTGCCAGCAGGGAAAGACTAGGCTGGAACATTCAGTACTTC. Translated, it gives CASRERLGWNIQYF. V usage is TRBV2 and J usage is TRBJ2-4; D is perhaps TRBD2 (6 bases). CDR1 and CDR2 (germline): SNHLY, FYNNEI. Trimming stripped 6 bases from V and 7 bases from J, with 16 bases between. The CDR3 runs 14 residues.

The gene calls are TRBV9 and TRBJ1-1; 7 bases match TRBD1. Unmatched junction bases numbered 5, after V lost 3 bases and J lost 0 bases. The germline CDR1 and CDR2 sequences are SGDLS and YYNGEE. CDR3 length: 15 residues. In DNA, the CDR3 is TGTGCCAGCAGCGAGGAGACAGGGATGAACACTGAAGCTTTCTTT. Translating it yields CASSEETGMNTEAFF.

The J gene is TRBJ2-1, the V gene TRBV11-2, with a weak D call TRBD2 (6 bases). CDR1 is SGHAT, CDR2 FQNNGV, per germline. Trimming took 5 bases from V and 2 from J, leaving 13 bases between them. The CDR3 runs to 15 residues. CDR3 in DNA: TGTGCCAGCAGCCTGCTACCGGGAGCCTACAATGAGCAGTTCTTC. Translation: CASSLLPGAYNEQFF.

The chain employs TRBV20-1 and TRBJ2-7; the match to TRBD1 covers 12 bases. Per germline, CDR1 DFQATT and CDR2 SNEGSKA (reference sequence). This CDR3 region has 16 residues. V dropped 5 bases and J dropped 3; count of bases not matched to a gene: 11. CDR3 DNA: TGCAGTGCTCCGGGGACAGGGGGCCCCGTTGGCTACGAGCAGTACTTC. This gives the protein CSAPGTGGPVGYEQYF.

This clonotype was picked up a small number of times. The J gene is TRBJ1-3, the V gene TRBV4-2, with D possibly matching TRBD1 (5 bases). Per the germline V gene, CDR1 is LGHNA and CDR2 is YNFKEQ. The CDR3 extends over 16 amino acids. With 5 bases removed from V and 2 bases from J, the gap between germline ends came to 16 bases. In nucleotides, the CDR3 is TGTGCCAGCAGCTACCATGGGACCACCACTGGAAACACCATATATTTT. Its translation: CASSYHGTTTGNTIYF.

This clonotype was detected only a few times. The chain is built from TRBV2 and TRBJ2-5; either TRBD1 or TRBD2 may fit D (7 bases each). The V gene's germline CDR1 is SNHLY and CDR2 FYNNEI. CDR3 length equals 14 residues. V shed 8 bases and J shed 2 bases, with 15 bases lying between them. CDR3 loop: CASESRGGQETQYF. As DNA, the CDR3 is TGTGCCAGCGAAAGCAGGGGGGGGCAAGAGACCCAGTACTTC.

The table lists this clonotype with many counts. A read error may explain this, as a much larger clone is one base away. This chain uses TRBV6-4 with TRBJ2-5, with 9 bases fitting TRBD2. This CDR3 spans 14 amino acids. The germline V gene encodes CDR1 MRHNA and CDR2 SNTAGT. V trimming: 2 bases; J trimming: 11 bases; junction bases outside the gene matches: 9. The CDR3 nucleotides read TGTGCCAGCAGTGACGCGGGGGGGCACAATGAGCAGTACTTC. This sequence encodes CASSDAGGHNEQYF.

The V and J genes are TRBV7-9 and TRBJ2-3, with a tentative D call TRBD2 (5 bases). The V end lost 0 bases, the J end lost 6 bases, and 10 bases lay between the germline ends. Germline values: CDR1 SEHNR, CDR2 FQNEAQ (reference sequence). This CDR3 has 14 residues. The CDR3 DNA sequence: TGTGCCAGCAGCTTAGCGGAGGCCGGGGATACGCAGTATTTT. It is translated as CASSLAEAGDTQYF.

The CDR3 coding sequence is TGCAGTGCTAGGGGGGACAGAAGTTACGTGGAGCAGTACTTC. Its protein product is CSARGDRSYVEQYF. The chain joins TRBV20-1 to TRBJ2-7, with 7 bases identical to TRBD1. With 3 bases clipped from V and 7 bases from J, the junction kept 12 bases outside the gene matches. Germline V gene sequence: CDR1 DFQATT, CDR2 SNEGSKA (reference sequence). The CDR3 has 14 residues.

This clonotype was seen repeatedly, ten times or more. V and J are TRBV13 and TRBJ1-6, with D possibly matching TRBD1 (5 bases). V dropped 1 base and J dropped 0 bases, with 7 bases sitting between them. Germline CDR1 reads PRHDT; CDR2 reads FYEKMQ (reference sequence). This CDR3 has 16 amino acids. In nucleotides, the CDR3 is TGTGCCAGCAGCTTAGAGAGGGGCTCCTATAATTCACCCCTCCACTTT. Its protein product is CASSLERGSYNSPLHF.

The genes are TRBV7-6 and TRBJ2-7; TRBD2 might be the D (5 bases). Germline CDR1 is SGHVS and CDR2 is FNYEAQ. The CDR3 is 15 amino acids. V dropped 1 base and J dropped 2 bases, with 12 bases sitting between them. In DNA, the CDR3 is TGTGCCAGCAGCTTAGTTCAGGACTTCACCTACGAGCAGTACTTC. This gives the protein CASSLVQDFTYEQYF.

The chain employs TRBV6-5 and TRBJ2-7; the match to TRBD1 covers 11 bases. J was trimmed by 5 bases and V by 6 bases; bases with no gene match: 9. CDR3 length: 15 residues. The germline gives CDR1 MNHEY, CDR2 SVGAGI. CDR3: CASRRPGTGGNEQYF. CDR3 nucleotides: TGTGCCAGCAGAAGACCCGGGACAGGGGGGAACGAGCAGTACTTC.

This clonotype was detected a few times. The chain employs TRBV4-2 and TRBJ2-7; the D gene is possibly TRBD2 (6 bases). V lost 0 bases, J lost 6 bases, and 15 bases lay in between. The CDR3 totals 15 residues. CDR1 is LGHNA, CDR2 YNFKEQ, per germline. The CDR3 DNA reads TGTGCCAGCAGCCAAGAAATCGCGGGGTTCGGCGAGCAGTACTTC. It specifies CASSQEIAGFGEQYF.

The CDR3 bases are TGTGCCACCAGCGGACAAAGTCAAACAGGGGCAGGTGAAGCTTTCTTT. Protein sequence: CATSGQSQTGAGEAFF. This rearrangement joins TRBV15 to TRBJ1-1; TRBD1 agrees at 7 bases. Trimming took 5 bases from V and 7 from J; bases not matched to a gene: 16. Germline-derived CDR1 and CDR2 are LNHNV and YYDKDF (reference sequence). The CDR3 totals 16 residues.

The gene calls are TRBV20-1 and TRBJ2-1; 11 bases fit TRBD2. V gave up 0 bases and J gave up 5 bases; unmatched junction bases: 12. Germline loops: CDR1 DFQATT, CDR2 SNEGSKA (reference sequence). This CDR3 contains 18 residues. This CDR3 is CSARDRGSGGAMHNEQFF. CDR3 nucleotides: TGCAGTGCTAGAGATCGGGGTAGCGGGGGGGCTATGCACAATGAGCAGTTCTTC.